The 24 T cell receptor beta chains below come from one sample, sequenced in a study of response to subunit inactivated influenza vaccine. One entry per CDR3 protein, called by TCRdb with MiXCR from the RT-PCR reads. The sample has 150,000 to 200,000 distinct CDR3 sequences, 9.5% to 12% seen once. This specimen consisted of CD8+ T cells sorted from PBMCs, obtained around 25 months after vaccination. These receptors all stem from a man aged 50-75 years who received an inactivated influenza vaccine.

This clonotype was detected a few times. The chain uses TRBV4-1 and TRBJ2-1, with a possible D match to TRBD2 (6 bases). Per the germline V gene, CDR1 is MGHRA and CDR2 is YSYEKL. CDR3 size: 16 residues. Trimming removed 4 bases at V and 10 bases at J, with 23 bases between. This CDR3 is CASSPRSAVEGREQFF. CDR3 nucleotides: TGCGCCAGCAGCCCAAGATCGGCGGTGGAGGGCAGGGAGCAGTTCTTC.

This clonotype was seen only a few times. V is TRBV29-1 and J is TRBJ2-7; 8 nucleotides line up with TRBD1. The CDR3 has 14 amino acids. Looked up from germline, CDR1 is SQVTM and CDR2 is ANQGSEA. Trimming took 7 bases from V and 2 from J; bases not matched to a gene: 10. In nucleotides, the CDR3 is TGCAGCGCTGGGACAGGAAGGCGCCCCTACGAGCAGTACTTC. Amino acid sequence: CSAGTGRRPYEQYF.

This clonotype was seen only a few times. The chain employs TRBV6-5 and TRBJ2-7; possible D gene TRBD1, 6 bases. CDR1 and CDR2 (germline): MNHEY, SVGAGI. Trimming took 4 bases from V and 9 from J, leaving 19 bases between them. The CDR3 runs to 14 residues. The CDR3 loop is CASSSSAYRVGQYF. The CDR3 coding sequence is TGTGCCAGCAGTTCCTCCGCGTACAGGGTCGGGCAGTACTTC.

This clonotype was observed a few times. This rearrangement joins TRBV5-5 to TRBJ1-5; D might be TRBD1 (5 bases). CDR3 size: 14 residues. The germline V gene encodes CDR1 SGHKS and CDR2 YYEKEE (reference sequence). V was cut by 4 bases and J by 6 bases, with 14 bases left in between. Written as DNA, the CDR3 is TGTGCCAGCAGCCCGGATGGGGGGGTTCAGCCCCAGCATTTT. This codes for CASSPDGGVQPQHF.

This clonotype was seen many times. This chain connects TRBV2 to TRBJ2-1, with a weak D call TRBD2 (6 bases). The CDR3 has 13 residues. The V and J ends lost 8 bases and 3 bases respectively, with 11 bases between them. Germline CDR1 SNHLY, CDR2 FYNNEI. CDR3 protein: CASRDFDYNEQFF. CDR3 sequence (DNA): TGTGCCAGCCGGGACTTCGACTACAATGAGCAGTTCTTC.

The chain joins TRBV3-1 to TRBJ2-3; 13 bases match TRBD2. CDR3 length: 20 residues. Trimming cost V 5 bases and J 4 bases; bases outside gene matches: 18. Germline assignment: CDR1 LGHDT and CDR2 YNNKEL (reference sequence). The CDR3 DNA follows: TGTGCCAGCAGCTCAGGACTAGCGGGGGCATTAGATCCAGGGGCAGATACGCAGTATTTT. Protein sequence: CASSSGLAGALDPGADTQYF.

The table lists this clonotype with many counts. The chain carries TRBV12-3 or TRBV12-4 and TRBJ2-7; 8 bases are shared with TRBD1. This CDR3 is 14 amino acids long. V shed 3 bases, J shed 3 bases, and the junction held 4 bases outside the gene matches. CDR3 sequence reads: CASSFQGAGYEQYF. In DNA form, the CDR3 reads TGTGCCAGCAGTTTCCAGGGGGCCGGCTACGAGCAGTACTTC.

V usage is TRBV9 and J usage is TRBJ2-2; TRBD2 might be the D (7 bases). CDR3 length equals 17 residues. CDR1 is SGDLS, CDR2 YYNGEE, per germline. The V gene lost 1 base and the J gene lost 2 bases, with 15 bases spanning the gap. CDR3 nucleotides: TGTGCCAGCAGCGTAAGGGGGGGGGAAATCAACACCGGGGAGCTGTTTTTT. It translates to CASSVRGGEINTGELFF. The variable domain in full, with the rest retrieved from reference TRBV9 and TRBJ2-2, is DSGVTQTPKHLITATGQRVTLRCSPRSGDLSVYWYQQSLDQGLQFLIQYYNGEERAKGNILERFSAQQFPDLHSELNLSSLELGDSALYFCASSVRGGEINTGELFFGEGSRLTVL.

This clonotype was counted a few times. The rearrangement uses TRBV27 and TRBJ1-6; 7 nucleotides agree with TRBD1. V trimming: 7 bases; J trimming: 9 bases; junction bases outside the gene matches: 9. Looked up from germline, CDR1 is MNHEY and CDR2 is SMNVEV (reference sequence). CDR3 length: 14 residues. CDR3 nucleotides: TGTGCCAGCACCAAAGGAGGGGGCAGTTCACCCCTCCACTTT. It is translated as CASTKGGGSSPLHF.

Many counts were recorded for this clonotype. V and J are TRBV5-1 and TRBJ2-7, with D hard to call. CDR1 SGHRS and CDR2 YFSETQ come from the germline V gene. Trimming pared 4 bases from V and 0 bases from J, leaving 11 bases between. This CDR3 contains 14 residues. The CDR3 region is CASSLHLGSYEQYF. The DNA of the CDR3 is TGCGCCAGCAGCCTTCACTTGGGCTCCTACGAGCAGTACTTC.

This clonotype was seen a few times. V and J are TRBV20-1 and TRBJ1-6; D not resolved. Germline-derived CDR1 and CDR2 are DFQATT and SNEGSKA (reference sequence). This CDR3 has 16 residues. Trimming left V 3 bases short and J 0 bases short, with 12 bases between. CDR3 region: CSASGPLRSYNSPLHF. CDR3 DNA sequence: TGCAGTGCTAGTGGCCCTCTCCGCTCCTATAATTCACCCCTCCACTTT.

This clonotype was seen at least ten times. J is TRBJ1-1 and V is TRBV4-3; weak D call: TRBD1 (5 bases). The ends were cut back, 4 bases at V and 8 bases at J, with 23 bases in the middle. CDR1 is LGHNA, CDR2 YSLEER, per germline. CDR3 length: 16 residues. Here the CDR3 reads CASSPHLIETVSEAFF. The DNA of the CDR3 is TGCGCCAGCAGCCCACACCTCATCGAGACAGTCTCGGAAGCTTTCTTT.

This chain connects TRBV5-1 to TRBJ2-2, with D uncertain. Trimming stripped 8 bases from V and 0 bases from J, with 14 bases between. The CDR3 length is 15 residues. Germline assignment: CDR1 SGHRS and CDR2 YFSETQ. The CDR3 DNA reads as TGCGCCAGGCGCCCCCCGGTCTCGAACACCGGGGAGCTGTTTTTT. It is translated as CARRPPVSNTGELFF.

This clonotype was observed a handful of times. V and J are TRBV28 and TRBJ2-7; the D is unclear. Germline V gives CDR1 MDHEN, CDR2 SYDVKM. This CDR3 contains 14 residues. The V end lost 6 bases, the J end lost 1 base, and 13 bases lay between the germline ends. The CDR3 sequence is CASRPPVSSYEQYF. The CDR3 region has the DNA TGTGCCAGCAGACCCCCGGTGTCTTCCTACGAGCAGTACTTC.

The chain employs TRBV9 and TRBJ2-7, with D perhaps assigned TRBD1 or TRBD2 (5 bases each). The ends were cut back, 2 bases at V and 5 bases at J, with 14 bases in the middle. The CDR3 is made up of 14 amino acids. Germline-derived CDR1 and CDR2 are SGDLS and YYNGEE. The CDR3 loop is CASSVGTLGDEQYF. The CDR3 nucleotides are TGTGCCAGCAGCGTGGGGACCCTTGGGGACGAGCAGTACTTC.

This clonotype has a handful of counts. The J gene is TRBJ2-7, the V gene TRBV29-1, with TRBD1 matching 12 bases. The V gene end was trimmed by 5 bases and the J gene end by 4 bases; junction bases not matched to a gene: 12. Germline V CDR1 and CDR2: SQVTM, ANQGSEA. The CDR3 loop spans 16 amino acids. This chain's CDR3 is CSVSLMGDRGLYEQYF. The CDR3 DNA sequence: TGCAGCGTTTCCCTCATGGGGGACAGGGGGCTTTACGAGCAGTACTTC.

This clonotype has a count of ten or more. The chain uses TRBV25-1 and TRBJ1-2; the D gene is possibly TRBD1 (5 bases). Trimming shortened V by 4 bases and J by 8 bases, and 17 bases separated the two germline ends. The CDR3 is 14 residues long. From germline, CDR1 is MGHDK and CDR2 SYGVNS. DNA for the CDR3: TGTGCCAGCAGTGCTCTAGGGGCCGCCCTGGGCTACACCTTC. It is translated as CASSALGAALGYTF.

The chain's CDR3 is CASSDQGANEKLFF. Here the CDR3 DNA reads TGTGCCAGCAGTGATCAGGGAGCGAATGAAAAACTGTTTTTT. V is TRBV27 and J is TRBJ1-4; a possible D gene is TRBD1 (5 bases). This CDR3 comprises 14 residues. CDR1 is MNHEY and CDR2 is SMNVEV in the germline V gene (reference sequence). V was trimmed by 5 bases and J by 5 bases, leaving 12 bases between them. Together with reference TRBV27 and TRBJ1-4, the CDR3 gives the full variable domain: EAQVTQNPRYLITVTGKKLTVTCSQNMNHEYMSWYRQDPGLGLRQIYYSMNVEVTDKGDVPEGYKVSRKEKRNFPLILESPSPNQTSLYFCASSDQGANEKLFFGSGTQLSVL.

This rearrangement joins TRBV6-2 or TRBV6-3 to TRBJ2-1; D remains ambiguous. The V end lost 4 bases, the J end lost 9 bases, and 13 bases lay between the germline ends. The CDR3 is 13 residues long. CDR1 and CDR2 from the germline V gene are MNHEY and SVGEGT. The DNA for the CDR3 is TGTGCCAGCAGTTTGTCGTACGAGGCTGAGCAGTTCTTC. Protein: CASSLSYEAEQFF.

This clonotype was seen a few times. The chain employs TRBV5-1 and TRBJ2-1; 8 nucleotides agree with TRBD1. Germline-derived CDR1 and CDR2 are SGHRS and YFSETQ. The CDR3 is made up of 15 amino acids. V lost 7 bases, J lost 9 bases, and 15 bases stayed unmatched. CDR3 sequence: CASFRRTGLTSEQFF. The CDR3 coding sequence is TGCGCCAGCTTTCGCCGGACAGGGCTTACAAGTGAGCAGTTCTTC. The variable domain in full, with the rest retrieved from reference TRBV5-1 and TRBJ2-1, is KAGVTQTPRYLIKTRGQQVTLSCSPISGHRSVSWYQQTPGQGLQFLFEYFSETQRNKGNFPGRFSGRQFSNSRSEMNVSTLELGDSALYLCASFRRTGLTSEQFFGPGTRLTVL.

This chain connects TRBV28 to TRBJ1-6; D not resolved. This CDR3 has 13 residues. Germline assignment: CDR1 MDHEN and CDR2 SYDVKM. Deletions cut 5 bases from V and 7 bases from J, with 9 bases between. CDR3 sequence: CASSIPRNSPLHF. The CDR3, as DNA: TGTGCCAGCAGTATCCCCAGAAATTCACCCCTCCACTTT.

The sample holds a few counts of this clonotype. This chain uses TRBV11-2 with TRBJ2-7, with 14 bases identical to TRBD2. Per the germline V gene, CDR1 is SGHAT and CDR2 is FQNNGV. V lost 6 bases to trimming and J lost 0 bases; unmatched junction nucleotides: 4. This CDR3 is 16 amino acids long. Here the CDR3 DNA reads TGTGCCAGCAGTTTCGGACTAGCGGGAGGCTCCTACGAGCAGTACTTC. It yields the protein CASSFGLAGGSYEQYF.

The chain couples TRBV4-3 to TRBJ1-5; TRBD1 might be the D (5 bases). Germline V gene lookup returns CDR1 LGHNA and CDR2 YSLEER. Trimming removed 2 bases from V and 0 bases from J, with 14 bases in between. The CDR3 is 17 residues long. The CDR3 DNA is TGCGCCAGCAGCCAAACGCCTCAGGGTAATAGCAATCAGCCCCAGCATTTT. This codes for CASSQTPQGNSNQPQHF.

In this sample, this clonotype turned up a few times. The rearrangement uses TRBV7-2 and TRBJ2-1; the match to TRBD2 covers 11 bases. V trimming: 3 bases; J trimming: 8 bases; junction bases outside the gene matches: 12. Germline V gene data show CDR1 as SGHTA and CDR2 as FQGNSA. The CDR3 contains 17 residues. The CDR3 here is CASSFPHSGRAIDEQFF. As DNA, the CDR3 is TGTGCCAGCAGCTTTCCCCATAGCGGGAGGGCCATTGATGAGCAGTTCTTC.